One sample yielded the 19 T cell receptor beta chains listed below, sequenced in a study of T-cell reconstitution after alpha-beta-depleted transplantation in children. The library targeted TCRbeta and was prepared with unique molecular identifiers. Using its own MiXCR run on the PCR reads, TCRdb lists one record per CDR3 protein. This table has hundreds of thousands of distinct CDR3 sequences, 11% appearing once. Material: peripheral blood, obtained 180 days after TCRalphabeta/CD19-depleted stem cell transplant. Receptor source: a male patient aged 2-9 years who had a stem cell transplant for chronic granulomatous disease, so the T cells may come from the graft donor.

There are many counts of this clonotype. V is TRBV20-1 and J is TRBJ2-5; 11 bases match TRBD2. Germline CDR1 and CDR2: DFQATT and SNEGSKA (reference sequence). CDR3 length: 14 residues. J was trimmed by 4 bases and V by 3 bases; bases with no gene match: 4. The CDR3 region is CSARVAGGVETQYF. The CDR3 bases are TGCAGTGCTAGGGTAGCGGGAGGGGTAGAGACCCAGTACTTC.

With regard to this clonotype: A read error may be the cause here, since a much bigger clone is one base away. The V and J genes are TRBV12-3 or TRBV12-4 and TRBJ2-3; D not certain. The ends were cut back, 4 bases at V and 4 bases at J, with 12 bases in the middle. The CDR3 is 14 residues long. CDR3 DNA sequence: TGTGCCAGCAGTTCCCCCCGTGCGTCAGATACGCAGTATTTT. Its translation is CASSSPRASDTQYF.

This clonotype was seen repeatedly, ten times or more. This chain uses TRBV20-1 with TRBJ1-1, with 7 bases aligning to TRBD1. This CDR3 has 10 amino acids. Germline V gives CDR1 DFQATT, CDR2 SNEGSKA (reference sequence). The CDR3 DNA reads as TGCTCACCATGGGACAGAGAAGCTTTCTTT. As protein: CSPWDREAFF.

This clonotype was counted ten times or more. This chain connects TRBV29-1 to TRBJ2-5; tentatively, D is TRBD2 (5 bases). Germline V lookup: CDR1 SQVTM, CDR2 ANQGSEA. The CDR3 runs to 13 residues. V was pared by 3 bases and J by 7 bases, with 15 bases between. The CDR3 DNA reads TGCAGCGTTGATTTGCCTGGAGGAGGGACCCAGTACTTC. Translating gives CSVDLPGGGTQYF.

Ten or more counts support this clonotype. The chain couples TRBV7-8 to TRBJ1-1; 7 bases map to TRBD1. Germline V gene lookup returns CDR1 SGHVS and CDR2 FQNEAQ. V lost 1 base, J lost 7 bases, and 9 bases stayed unmatched. The CDR3 has 15 amino acids. The CDR3 region is CASSLGREGAGEAFF. The CDR3 DNA follows: TGTGCCAGCAGCTTAGGCCGGGAGGGGGCGGGTGAAGCTTTCTTT.

The sample holds many counts of this clonotype. This rearrangement joins TRBV6-2 or TRBV6-3 to TRBJ2-1; 10 bases are a match to TRBD1. Trimming at V came to 2 bases and at J to 6 bases, leaving 4 bases not matched to a gene. Per germline, CDR1 MNHEY and CDR2 SVGEGT. CDR3 length: 15 amino acids. The CDR3 DNA reads TGTGCCAGCAGTTACGGGACAGGGGCGTTCAATGAGCAGTTCTTC. Protein product: CASSYGTGAFNEQFF.

This clonotype occurred many times. The rearrangement links TRBV12-3 or TRBV12-4 to TRBJ2-1, with D perhaps matching TRBD1 (5 bases). V shed 3 bases and J shed 9 bases, with 18 bases lying between them. CDR3 length: 15 residues. Written as DNA, the CDR3 is TGTGCCAGCAGTTTTCTCCTGCAGGGCGGAAGTGAGCAGTTCTTC. This encodes CASSFLLQGGSEQFF.

This clonotype has at least ten counts. The chain employs TRBV20-1 and TRBJ2-4; 8 bases match TRBD2. The V segment lost 2 bases and the J segment 0 bases; nucleotides outside the gene matches: 9. CDR3 size: 17 residues. CDR1 is DFQATT, CDR2 SNEGSKA, per germline (reference sequence). The DNA for the CDR3 is TGCAGTGCTAGACCTCCCGGCGGGGGGACAGCCAAAAACATTCAGTACTTC. Translating it yields CSARPPGGGTAKNIQYF.

This clonotype was found many times. The V call is TRBV5-1, the J call TRBJ2-5; 11 bases fit TRBD2. Per germline, CDR1 SGHRS and CDR2 YFSETQ. This CDR3 region has 16 residues. Unmatched junction bases numbered 12, after V lost 6 bases and J lost 5 bases. The CDR3 bases are TGCGCCAGCACACGAATAGCGGGAGGGCCGCTTGAGACCCAGTACTTC. It yields the protein CASTRIAGGPLETQYF. Supplemented by reference TRBV5-1 and TRBJ2-5, the full variable domain reads KAGVTQTPRYLIKTRGQQVTLSCSPISGHRSVSWYQQTPGQGLQFLFEYFSETQRNKGNFPGRFSGRQFSNSRSEMNVSTLELGDSALYLCASTRIAGGPLETQYFGPGTRLLVL.

This clonotype was recorded many times. V is TRBV18 and J is TRBJ2-3, with a weak D call TRBD1 (6 bases). The CDR3 totals 14 residues. CDR1 and CDR2 from the germline V gene are KGHSH and LQKENI. The ends were cut back, 2 bases at V and 5 bases at J, with 11 bases in the middle. CDR3 nucleotide sequence: TGTGCCAGCTCACCATTACCAGGGGAAGATACGCAGTATTTT. Its protein product is CASSPLPGEDTQYF.

Turning to this clonotype: A much larger clone sits a single nucleotide away, making a read error possible. V usage is TRBV7-9 and J usage is TRBJ1-2, with a tentative D call TRBD1 (6 bases). Germline V gene data show CDR1 as SEHNR and CDR2 as FQNEAQ (reference sequence). V gave up 5 bases and J gave up 7 bases, with 23 bases separating them. CDR3 size: 16 residues. In DNA, the CDR3 is TGTGCCAGCAGCCCGCCCCAACAGGGCGTAATCTGTGGCTACACCTTC. It codes for CASSPPQQGVICGYTF. Using reference TRBV7-9 and TRBJ1-2 for the parts outside the CDR3, the full variable domain is DTGVSQNPRHKITKRGQNVTFRCDPISEHNRLYWYRQTLGQGPEFLTYFQNEAQLEKSRLLSDRFSAERPKGSFSTLEIQRTEQGDSAMYLCASSPPQQGVICGYTFGSGTRLTVV.

Ten or more counts support this clonotype. CDR3 coding DNA: TGTGCCAGCAGCTCCTCGGAGAGGGTTGATGAGCAGTTCTTC. Protein product: CASSSSERVDEQFF. The chain is built from TRBV7-3 and TRBJ2-1, with D perhaps TRBD2 (5 bases). Germline V gene data show CDR1 as SGHTA and CDR2 as FQGTGA. V was pared by 4 bases and J by 8 bases, with 15 bases between. The CDR3 spans 14 residues.

This clonotype was seen ten or more times. This chain uses TRBV28 with TRBJ1-4; D uncertain. The CDR3 consists of 11 residues. Trimming removed 3 bases from V and 14 bases from J, with 10 bases in between. Germline values: CDR1 MDHEN, CDR2 SYDVKM. In nucleotides, the CDR3 is TGTGCCAGCAGTTTCGGCCGCCACCTGTTTTTT. Translated: CASSFGRHLFF.

As concerns this clonotype: A clone one base away is much larger, so this may be a read error. V usage is TRBV2 and J usage is TRBJ2-6; 8 positions match TRBD2. V was clipped by 8 bases and J by 0 bases; unmatched bases: 12. Germline values: CDR1 SNHLY, CDR2 FYNNEI. This CDR3 region has 18 residues. CDR3 nucleotide sequence: TGTGCCAGCTGTTTAACGGGGGGGAGGGCCTCTGGGGCCAACGTCCTGACTTTC. The encoded protein is CASCLTGGRASGANVLTF.

In this sample, this clonotype turned up many times. V gene TRBV5-6 combines with J gene TRBJ1-2; 7 bases agree with TRBD1. The ends lost 0 bases at V and 3 bases at J; junction bases unmatched: 5. Per germline, CDR1 SGHDT and CDR2 YYEEEE. CDR3 length: 15 amino acids. The CDR3 sequence: CASSLVGQSYYGYTF. The CDR3, as DNA: TGTGCCAGCAGCTTGGTGGGACAGTCCTACTATGGCTACACCTTC.

The rearrangement joins TRBV5-4 to TRBJ2-5; no firm D call. This CDR3 contains 16 residues. V lost 4 bases, J lost 3 bases, and 19 bases lay in between. CDR1 SGHNT and CDR2 YYREEE come from the germline V gene (reference sequence). Here the CDR3 reads CASSPQRFVGKETQYF. The CDR3 DNA follows: TGTGCCAGCAGCCCGCAGCGTTTTGTGGGAAAAGAGACCCAGTACTTC.

Notes on this clonotype: Its ends do not fully match the called genes, so a read error is possible. V usage is TRBV9 and J usage is TRBJ2-1, with 7 bases matching TRBD2. There are 17 residues in the CDR3. Germline-derived CDR1 and CDR2 are SGDLS and YYNGEE. Here the CDR3 DNA reads TGTGCCAGCAGCGCCCGTCGACTAGCCCAGATGGACAATGAGCGGTTCTTC. Translation gives CASSARRLAQMDNERFF.

This clonotype was counted at least ten times. V usage is TRBV29-1 and J usage is TRBJ1-2; D is perhaps TRBD1 (6 bases). The length of the CDR3 is 12 residues. Trimming shortened V by 5 bases and J by 2 bases, and 9 bases separated the two germline ends. Germline CDR1 and CDR2: SQVTM and ANQGSEA. CDR3 DNA: TGCAGCGTTCTTCAGGGGAACTATGGCTACACCTTC. Amino acid sequence: CSVLQGNYGYTF.

Many counts were recorded for this clonotype. V gene TRBV30 combines with J gene TRBJ2-5, with D perhaps matching TRBD2 (5 bases). The CDR3 loop spans 13 amino acids. The germline V gene has CDR1 GTSNPN and CDR2 SVGIG (reference sequence). Trimming removed 4 bases from V and 1 base from J, with 10 bases in between. The CDR3 DNA sequence: TGTGCCTGGACTCCGGGATCCCAAGAGACCCAGTACTTC. The encoded protein is CAWTPGSQETQYF.